Listed below are T cell receptor beta chains from one sample, sequenced in a study of OX40 agonist ivuxolimab in advanced cancers. The repertoire was sequenced with immunoSEQ multiplex PCR; TCRdb's copy has only in-frame clones and lacks some. This repertoire shows more than 35,000 clones, approximately 90% found once; its top ten account for 0.5% to 0.6%. The sequencing here drew on CD4+ or CD8+ T cells sorted from blood, taken in a trial of the OX40 agonist ivuxolimab. Receptors were obtained from an adult with an advanced solid tumor such as melanoma, head and neck, liver or kidney cancer. Both conserved end residues are part of each CDR3. The D gene is left open where the match is weak. Clone size is stated in some rows and not others, as once, few, many or a class when expanded.

V gene	D gene	clone size	J gene	CDR3 DNA	CDR3 protein
TRBV6-1	TRBD1	NA	TRBJ1-2	TGTGCCAGCAGTGACCCGAGACAGGGCACCGACTATGGCTACACCTTC	CASSDPRQGTDYGYTF
TRBV7-9	NA	NA	TRBJ1-2	TGTGCCAGCAGCCAGACCCCCGGGACAAAAGCCGTAAGCTATGGCTACACCTTC	CASSQTPGTKAVSYGYTF
TRBV29-1	NA	NA	TRBJ1-5	TGCAGCGTGGGGGAGGGGGGCCAGCCCCAGCATTTT	CSVGEGGQPQHF
TRBV11-3	NA	NA	TRBJ2-3	TGTGCCAGCAGCTTAGAAGCAGGGACGCAGTATTTT	CASSLEAGTQYF
TRBV18	NA	few	TRBJ1-5	TGTGCCAGCCAACGGGACAGCAATCAGCCCCAGCATTTT	CASQRDSNQPQHF
TRBV7-3	TRBD1	once	TRBJ1-2	TGTGCCAGCAGCTCAGGACAGGGTGTGGCCACGATAGGTGGCTACACCTTC	CASSSGQGVATIGGYTF
TRBV7-9	TRBD1	NA	TRBJ2-1	TGTGCCAGCAGCTTAGCATCCCCTGGACAGGGGGCTGATGAGCAGTTCTTC	CASSLASPGQGADEQFF
TRBV5-1	TRBD1	NA	TRBJ1-2	TGCGCCAGCAGCCCGGACGGGACAGCCTATGGCTACACCTTC	CASSPDGTAYGYTF
TRBV11-3	NA	NA	TRBJ2-1	TGTGCCAGCAGCTTAGATATACGGGGAAGCTCCTACAATGAGCAGTTCTTC	CASSLDIRGSSYNEQFF
TRBV2	NA	NA	TRBJ1-1	TGTGCCAGCAGTGATTGGGGGGACACTGAAGCTTTCTTT	CASSDWGDTEAFF
TRBV5-1	NA	NA	TRBJ2-3	TGCGCCAGCAGCTTGGCCTTGGAAGATACGCAGTATTTT	CASSLALEDTQYF
TRBV4-1	NA	NA	TRBJ1-5	TGCGCCAGCAGCCAAGAACAGGGAGACCAGCCCCAGCATTTT	CASSQEQGDQPQHF
TRBV7-6	NA	NA	TRBJ2-2	TGTGCCAGCAGCCGTAACACTATGACATCAGGATCCACCGGGGAGCTGTTTTTT	CASSRNTMTSGSTGELFF
TRBV7-3	NA	once	TRBJ1-1	TGTGCCAGCAGCTCGTCCCTAGGGGGTGAAGCTTTCTTT	CASSSSLGGEAFF
TRBV19	TRBD1	NA	TRBJ1-5	TGTGCCAGTAGTATCCATCGGGACAGGTCTAGGTATAGCAATCAGCCCCAGCATTTT	CASSIHRDRSRYSNQPQHF
TRBV6-5	NA	NA	TRBJ1-4	TGTGCCAGCAGTTACCGCCAGGTTGATGAAAAACTGTTTTTT	CASSYRQVDEKLFF
TRBV4-3	NA	NA	TRBJ1-1	TGCGCCAGCAGCCAAGATGATGGGTCTGAAGCTTTCTTT	CASSQDDGSEAFF
TRBV14	NA	NA	TRBJ1-2	TGTGCCAGCAGCCAAGAGGCAGGTCCCAACTATGGCTACACCTTC	CASSQEAGPNYGYTF
TRBV4-2	NA	NA	TRBJ1-1	TGTGCCAGCAGCCGGGACGGATTGAACACTGAAGCTTTCTTT	CASSRDGLNTEAFF
TRBV7-9	NA	NA	TRBJ1-5	TGTGCCAGCAGCTTGAACTCAGGTGCAGGTCAGCCCCAGCATTTT	CASSLNSGAGQPQHF
TRBV6-1	TRBD1	few	TRBJ1-6	TGTGCCAGCAGAAGGACAGGGGTAGCCGTTTCACCCCTCCACTTT	CASRRTGVAVSPLHF
TRBV7-8	NA	once	TRBJ2-7	TGTGCCAGCAGCTTAGGAACAGCAGACATCGAGCAGTACTTC	CASSLGTADIEQYF
TRBV29-1	NA	NA	TRBJ2-3	TGCAGCGTTGAGGGGCAGGATACGCAGTATTTT	CSVEGQDTQYF
TRBV5-1	NA	NA	TRBJ1-1	TGCGCCAGCAGCTTGGCGGGGGGAACAGGGAAGGAGAACACTGAAGCTTTCTTT	CASSLAGGTGKENTEAFF
TRBV5-1	NA	NA	TRBJ1-1	TGCGCCAGCAGCTTGAGAAATGCGAACACTGAAGCTTTCTTT	CASSLRNANTEAFF
TRBV7-9	NA	once	TRBJ2-1	TGTGCCAGCAGCCCGACCTCAGGGCAGGGGGAGCAGTTCTTC	CASSPTSGQGEQFF
TRBV10-1	NA	NA	TRBJ2-3	TGCGCCAGCAGTGACGTGGGGACCACAGATACGCAGTATTTT	CASSDVGTTDTQYF
TRBV7-2	TRBD1	NA	TRBJ1-5	TGTGCCAGCAGGCCAGCAGCCGGGACAGATAATCAGCCCCAGCATTTT	CASRPAAGTDNQPQHF
TRBV6-4	NA	NA	TRBJ2-1	TGTGCCAGCAGCAGACGGGGCTACAATGAGCAGTTCTTC	CASSRRGYNEQFF
TRBV5-8	TRBD1	NA	TRBJ2-1	TGTGCCAGCAGCTTGCGGGGACAGGAGGTTGATGAGCAGTTCTTC	CASSLRGQEVDEQFF
TRBV30	NA	NA	TRBJ1-2	TGTGCCTGGAGTGTACCCTCGGAGGGGACTTGTAACTATGGCTACACCTTC	CAWSVPSEGTCNYGYTF
TRBV6-6	NA	NA	TRBJ1-4	TGTGCCAGCACCAATTCGGACGGCCTATATCGACTGTTTTTT	CASTNSDGLYRLFF
TRBV19	NA	NA	TRBJ1-1	TGTGCCAGTATGAGGGGAATGAACACTGAAGCTTTCTTT	CASMRGMNTEAFF
TRBV11-2	TRBD1	NA	TRBJ2-6	TGTGCCAGCAGCCCAGGACAGGGGTATACTGGGGCCAACGTCCTGACTTTC	CASSPGQGYTGANVLTF
TRBV19	TRBD1	NA	TRBJ1-1	TGTGCCAGTAGTATAAGACAGGGGGCGCGTAATCTGAACACTGAAGCTTTCTTT	CASSIRQGARNLNTEAFF
TRBV5-8	TRBD1	once	TRBJ1-1	TGTGCCAGCAGCTTTGGGACAGGAAACACTGAAGCTTTCTTT	CASSFGTGNTEAFF
TRBV7-9	TRBD1	once	TRBJ2-6	TGTGCCAGCAGACCCCGAGACAGGGCGTCTGGGGCCAACGTCCTGACTTTC	CASRPRDRASGANVLTF
TRBV4-3	NA	NA	TRBJ1-1	TGCGCCAGCAGCCAAGAGGAGAACACTGAAGCTTTCTTT	CASSQEENTEAFF
TRBV2	NA	few	TRBJ1-1	TGTGCCAGCAGACGGGCCCTGGGGACTGAAGCTTTCTTT	CASRRALGTEAFF
TRBV6-6	NA	NA	TRBJ2-7	TGTGCCAGTCGACTTCACGGACAGCGCAACGAGCAGTACTTC	CASRLHGQRNEQYF
TRBV10-1	NA	NA	TRBJ1-1	TGCGCCAGCAGTGAGTCTTGGCAGACTGAAGCTTTCTTT	CASSESWQTEAFF
TRBV19	NA	NA	TRBJ1-1	TGTGCCAGTAGTATTGGTCGGGGTGAAGCTTTCTTT	CASSIGRGEAFF
TRBV9	NA	NA	TRBJ1-2	TGTGCCAGCAGCGCTGCAGGGTCCTATGGCTACACCTTC	CASSAAGSYGYTF
TRBV6-5	NA	NA	TRBJ1-3	TGTGCCAGCAGTTACACATCTGGAAACACCATATATTTT	CASSYTSGNTIYF